This T cell receptor (beta chain) derives from a study of shared clonotypes between healthy human individuals. Broader study findings: Generally, estimated richness proved larger in naive subsets than it did in memory subsets.

DNA at around 200 ng, 30,000 or so T cell genomes, went into sorted-subset replicate PCRs. Assay: immunoSEQ multiplex PCR; the TCRdb copy retains only in-frame clones and omits some. The table shows a few million clones, with around 95% occurring only once. Comments on this clone: The antigen is unknown.

The TCR sequence derives from a man aged 18 to 29 in good health. Specimen: naive CD4+ T cells sorted from blood. Subset in this sample: CD45RA+ positively selected.

The CDR3 sequence: CASRLGTGDPVSPLHF. CDR3 nucleotides: TGTGCCAGCAGACTAGGGACAGGGGACCCTGTTTCACCCCTCCACTTT. The J gene is TRBJ1-6, the V gene TRBV27; 10 bases align to TRBD1. The trim removed 6 bases at V and 9 bases at J, leaving 11 bases unmatched. CDR3 size: 16 residues. Germline V gene sequence: CDR1 MNHEY, CDR2 SMNVEV (reference sequence).